Sequencing of this T cell receptor (beta chain) was carried out in a study of human T cells and chemical hapten exposure. Background on the study: An area of 2 cm by 2 cm on upper inner arm skin received 2% DPC for sensitization. Study results and limitations: Versus controls, expanded TCRs had significantly more large CDR3 similarity clusters. Sensitizing with DPC caused no change in TCRs above 1 in 1000 frequency.

Time point of the sample: pre-sensitization, week 0. Treatment described: therapeutic diphenylcyclopropenone sensitization with weekly scalp DPC. Those who donated were patients with alopecia, 18 to 70 years of age, and suitable for DPC. This clonotype is a singleton in its sample. Its antigen is undetermined. This CDR3 spans 12 amino acids. Germline V gives CDR1 MNHEY, CDR2 SVGEGT. Trimming shortened V by 8 bases and J by 4 bases, and 10 bases separated the two germline ends. In TCRdb, the RACE reads were re-called with MiXCR into one record per CDR3 protein. The profile shows around 200,000 distinct CDR3 sequences, roughly 30% of them singletons.

The source of this sequence is a woman aged 25-40 years with alopecia areata. Some clones in this sample may be carry-over from other donors' samples. The chain uses TRBV6-2 or TRBV6-3 and TRBJ2-3; D unclear. The material sequenced was whole blood, taken in connection with sensitization to the hapten diphenylcyclopropenone (DPC). In nucleotides, the CDR3 is TGTGCCAGCTGCCGAGGAGCAGATACGCAGTATTTT. This gives the protein CASCRGADTQYF.